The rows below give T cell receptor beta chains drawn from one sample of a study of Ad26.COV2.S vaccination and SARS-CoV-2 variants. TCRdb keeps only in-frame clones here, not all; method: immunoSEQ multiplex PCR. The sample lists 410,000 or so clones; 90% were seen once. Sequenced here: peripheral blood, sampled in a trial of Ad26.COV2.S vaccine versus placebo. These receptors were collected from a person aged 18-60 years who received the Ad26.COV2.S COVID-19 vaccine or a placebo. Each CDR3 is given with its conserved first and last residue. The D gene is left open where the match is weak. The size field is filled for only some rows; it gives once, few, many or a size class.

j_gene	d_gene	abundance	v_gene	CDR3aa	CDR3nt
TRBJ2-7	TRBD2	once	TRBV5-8	CASTPGTSPYEQYF	TGTGCCAGCACCCCGGGGACTAGCCCCTACGAGCAGTACTTC
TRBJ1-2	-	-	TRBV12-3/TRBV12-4	CASSFAEGYGYTF	TGTGCCAGCAGTTTTGCCGAAGGCTATGGCTACACCTTC
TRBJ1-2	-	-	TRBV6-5	CASTQGPSVGYTF	TGTGCCAGCACCCAGGGCCCCAGTGTCGGCTACACCTTC
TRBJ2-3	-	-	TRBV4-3	CASSQDAVTTDTQYF	TGCGCCAGCAGCCAAGACGCCGTCACCACAGATACGCAGTATTTT
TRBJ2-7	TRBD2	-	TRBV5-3	CARSLETAGVLYEQYF	TGTGCCAGAAGCTTGGAGACAGCGGGAGTTCTGTACGAGCAGTACTTC
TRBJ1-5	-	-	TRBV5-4	CASRLFGSNQPQHF	TGTGCCAGCAGGTTGTTCGGCAGCAATCAGCCCCAGCATTTT
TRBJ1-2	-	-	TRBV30	CAWRPGWVGYTF	TGTGCCTGGAGACCAGGGTGGGTAGGCTACACCTTC
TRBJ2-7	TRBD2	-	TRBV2	CAGGLALGEQYF	TGTGCCGGAGGACTAGCTTTAGGCGAGCAGTACTTC
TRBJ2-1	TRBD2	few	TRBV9	CASSVSGSYNEQFF	TGTGCCAGCAGCGTTAGCGGGAGCTACAATGAGCAGTTCTTC
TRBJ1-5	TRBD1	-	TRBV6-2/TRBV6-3	CASSTSGTGFQPQHF	TGTGCCAGCAGTACCTCCGGGACAGGGTTCCAGCCCCAGCATTTT
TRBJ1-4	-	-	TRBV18	CASSSADAKNEKLFF	TGTGCCAGCTCATCCGCGGATGCCAAAAATGAAAAACTGTTTTTT
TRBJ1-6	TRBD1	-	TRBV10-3	CAISVRDRGYNSPLHF	TGTGCCATCAGTGTCCGGGACAGGGGTTATAATTCACCCCTCCACTTT
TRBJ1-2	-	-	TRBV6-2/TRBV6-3	CASSGLLQGGYTF	TGTGCCAGCAGCGGACTGCTACAGGGTGGCTACACCTTC
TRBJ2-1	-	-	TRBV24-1	CATSDQPKGEQFF	TGTGCCACCAGTGATCAGCCAAAGGGTGAGCAGTTCTTC
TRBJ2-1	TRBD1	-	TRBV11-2	CASSRRTGGVSYNEQFF	TGTGCCAGCAGCCGAAGGACAGGTGGTGTCTCCTACAATGAGCAGTTCTTC
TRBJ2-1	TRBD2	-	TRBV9	CASSVAAGGSYNEQFF	TGTGCCAGCAGCGTAGCGGCGGGAGGGTCCTACAATGAGCAGTTCTTC
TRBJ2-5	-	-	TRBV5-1	CASRRGSQETQYF	TGCGCCAGCAGGCGCGGCAGCCAAGAGACCCAGTACTTC
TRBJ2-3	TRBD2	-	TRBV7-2	CASSSASGRATDTQYF	TGTGCCAGCAGCTCAGCTAGCGGGAGGGCCACAGATACGCAGTATTTT
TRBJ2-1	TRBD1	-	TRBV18	CASSPMGQGRDEQFF	TGTGCCAGCTCACCAATGGGACAGGGCAGGGATGAGCAGTTCTTC
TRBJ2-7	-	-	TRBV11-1	CASSLSGTVSYEQYF	TGTGCCAGCAGCCTCAGCGGGACAGTCTCCTACGAGCAGTACTTC
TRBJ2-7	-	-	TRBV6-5	CASSSSNLGPYEQYF	TGTGCCAGCAGTTCCAGCAACCTCGGTCCCTACGAGCAGTACTTC
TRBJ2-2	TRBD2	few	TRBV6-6	CASLGLAWGTGELFF	TGTGCCAGCTTGGGACTAGCCTGGGGCACCGGGGAGCTGTTTTTT
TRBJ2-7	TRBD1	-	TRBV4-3	CASSQERGQGCHEQYF	TGCGCCAGCAGCCAAGAAAGGGGGCAGGGATGCCACGAGCAGTACTTC
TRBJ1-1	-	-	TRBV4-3	CASSQDSGRTEAFF	TGCGCCAGCAGCCAAGATTCAGGGAGGACTGAAGCTTTCTTT
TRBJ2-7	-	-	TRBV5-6	CASSLGGGTYEQYF	TGTGCCAGCAGCTTGGGCGGTGGGACCTACGAGCAGTACTTC
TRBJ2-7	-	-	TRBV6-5	CASSYSGGGTYEQYF	TGTGCCAGCAGTTACTCTGGGGGCGGTACCTACGAGCAGTACTTC
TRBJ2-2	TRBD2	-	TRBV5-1	CASSFTSGGTGELFF	TGCGCCAGCAGTTTTACTAGCGGGGGCACCGGGGAGCTGTTTTTT
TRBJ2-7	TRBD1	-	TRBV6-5	CASSPGTGVYEQYF	TGTGCCAGCAGCCCCGGGACAGGGGTCTACGAGCAGTACTTC
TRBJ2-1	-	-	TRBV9	CASSVGAGNYNEQFF	TGTGCCAGCAGCGTAGGAGCGGGTAACTACAATGAGCAGTTCTTC
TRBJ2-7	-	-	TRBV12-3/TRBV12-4	CASSLDGSYEQYF	TGTGCCAGCAGTTTGGACGGCTCCTACGAGCAGTACTTC
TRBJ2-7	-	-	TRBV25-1	CASSREFYEQYF	TGTGCCAGCAGTCGAGAGTTCTACGAGCAGTACTTC
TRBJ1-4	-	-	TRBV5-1	CASSLGTFSEKLFF	TGCGCCAGCAGCCTCGGGACATTTAGCGAAAAACTGTTTTTT
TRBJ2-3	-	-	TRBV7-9	CASSFSGGRPIGGQYF	TGTGCCAGCAGCTTTTCCGGGGGTCGCCCAATTGGGGGGCAGTATTTT
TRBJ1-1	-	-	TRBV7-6	CASSSLLGGNTEAFF	TGTGCCAGCAGCTCGTTGCTGGGGGGGAACACTGAAGCTTTCTTT
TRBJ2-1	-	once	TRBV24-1	CATSDLRGFEQFF	TGTGCCACCAGTGATTTGAGAGGGTTTGAGCAGTTCTTC
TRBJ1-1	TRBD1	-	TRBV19	CASSMTGSGNTEAFF	TGTGCCAGTAGTATGACAGGGTCGGGGAACACTGAAGCTTTCTTT
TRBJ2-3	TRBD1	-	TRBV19	CASRQGGDTQYF	TGTGCCAGCCGACAGGGCGGAGATACGCAGTATTTT
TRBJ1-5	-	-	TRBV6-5	CASGGSQPQHF	TGTGCCAGCGGGGGGTCTCAGCCCCAGCATTTT
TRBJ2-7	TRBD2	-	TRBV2	CASSDLVGGVEQYF	TGTGCCAGCAGTGACCTAGTGGGAGGGGTCGAGCAGTACTTC
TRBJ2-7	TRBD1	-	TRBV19	CASSIEGTGLYEQYF	TGTGCCAGTAGTATTGAAGGGACAGGGCTGTACGAGCAGTACTTC
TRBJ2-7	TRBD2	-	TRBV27	CASSKLAEVYEQYF	TGTGCCAGCAGTAAACTAGCGGAGGTCTACGAGCAGTACTTC
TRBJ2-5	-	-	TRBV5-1	CASSEYPRREETQYF	TGCGCCAGCAGTGAATATCCCCGAAGGGAAGAGACCCAGTACTTC
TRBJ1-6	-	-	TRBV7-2	CASSTQQGNNSPLHF	TGTGCCAGCAGCACCCAACAAGGGAACAATTCACCCCTCCACTTT
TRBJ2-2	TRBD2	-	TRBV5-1	CASSAWGVAGVVNTGELFF	TGCGCCAGCAGCGCATGGGGTGTAGCGGGAGTGGTGAACACCGGGGAGCTGTTTTTT
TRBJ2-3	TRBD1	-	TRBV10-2	CASSLGQGLTDTQYF	TGCGCCAGCAGTCTAGGACAGGGACTCACAGATACGCAGTATTTT
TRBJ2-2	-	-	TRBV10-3	CAIRETGELFF	TGTGCCATCAGGGAGACCGGGGAGCTGTTTTTT
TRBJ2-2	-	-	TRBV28	CASSPYLRGRETGELFF	TGTGCCAGCAGTCCCTACTTGCGGGGAAGGGAAACCGGGGAGCTGTTTTTT
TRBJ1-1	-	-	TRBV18	CASSLEGNTEAFF	TGTGCCAGCTCCCTCGAGGGGAACACTGAAGCTTTCTTT
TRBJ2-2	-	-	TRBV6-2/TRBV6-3	CASSYYGGGATGELFF	TGTGCCAGCAGTTACTATGGGGGTGGGGCCACCGGGGAGCTGTTTTTT
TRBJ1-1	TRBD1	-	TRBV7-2	CASSLVGGSEAFF	TGTGCCAGCAGCTTAGTAGGGGGCTCTGAAGCTTTCTTT
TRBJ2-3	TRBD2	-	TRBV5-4	CASSLSAGVRTDTQYF	TGTGCCAGCAGCTTGTCAGCGGGAGTTCGCACAGATACGCAGTATTTT
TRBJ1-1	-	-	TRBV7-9	CASSLRSTEAFF	TGTGCCAGCAGCTTACGGAGCACTGAAGCTTTCTTT
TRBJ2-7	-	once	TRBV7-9	CASSSGVSSYEQYF	TGTGCCAGCAGCTCTGGCGTGAGCTCCTACGAGCAGTACTTC
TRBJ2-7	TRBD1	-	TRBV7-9	CASSSQGDPYEQYF	TGTGCCAGCAGCTCACAGGGGGATCCCTACGAGCAGTACTTC
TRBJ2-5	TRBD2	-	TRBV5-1	CASSLRTSGRGYQETQYF	TGCGCCAGCAGCTTAAGGACTAGCGGGAGGGGGTACCAAGAGACCCAGTACTTC
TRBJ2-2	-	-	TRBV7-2	CASSSWGLGTGELFF	TGTGCCAGCAGCTCGTGGGGGCTCGGCACCGGGGAGCTGTTTTTT
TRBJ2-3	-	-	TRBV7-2	CASSPRAYTDTQYF	TGTGCCAGCAGCCCCCGGGCGTACACAGATACGCAGTATTTT